Listed below are T cell receptor beta chains from one sample, sequenced in a study of Tregs in tolerant kidney transplant recipients. Produced via immunoSEQ multiplex PCR; TCRdb's table is partial and in-frame only. The sample has tens of thousands of clones; more than 85% are singletons. Sequencing used CD4+ T cells from blood (PBMCs), obtained 24 months after the transplant. These receptors all come from a human patient who received a combined kidney and bone marrow transplant. The graft donor may have contributed some T cells. Each CDR3 is given with its conserved first and last residue. A D gene is named only where the DNA matches it firmly. Not every row has a clone size; where given, it reads once, few, many or a size class.

21,-,TRBJ1-5,TRBD1,TRBV7-2,CASSLANFPNRGQVSNQPQHF,TGTGCCAGCAGCTTAGCGAATTTCCCAAATAGGGGGCAGGTGAGCAATCAGCCCCAGCATTTT
14,-,TRBJ2-7,TRBD2,TRBV2,CASKGLAGTYEQYF,TGTGCCAGCAAGGGACTAGCGGGAACCTACGAGCAGTACTTC
17,-,TRBJ2-1,-,TRBV7-6,CASSLYSSPGFYNEQFF,TGTGCCAGCAGCTTATACTCTTCTCCGGGTTTTTACAATGAGCAGTTCTTC
19,-,TRBJ2-6,TRBD1,TRBV7-6,CASSLATGQGASGANVLTF,TGTGCCAGCAGCTTAGCAACGGGCCAGGGGGCGTCTGGGGCCAACGTCCTGACTTTC
14,-,TRBJ2-3,-,TRBV6-5,CASSRQSITDTQYF,TGTGCCAGCAGTCGTCAAAGCATCACAGATACGCAGTATTTT
12,-,TRBJ1-2,-,TRBV7-2,CASSQKNYGYTF,TGTGCCAGCAGCCAGAAGAACTATGGCTACACCTTC
14,once,TRBJ2-3,TRBD1,TRBV25-1,CASRVGQGTDTQYF,TGTGCCAGCAGGGTCGGACAGGGCACAGATACGCAGTATTTT
11,-,TRBJ2-7,-,TRBV29-1,CSVEGAYEQYF,TGCAGCGTTGAAGGCGCATACGAGCAGTACTTC
15,few,TRBJ2-1,TRBD1,TRBV9,CASSATGGSYNEQFF,TGTGCCAGCAGCGCGACAGGGGGCTCCTACAATGAGCAGTTCTTC
13,-,TRBJ2-5,-,TRBV30,CAWSVQAGGSQYF,TGTGCCTGGAGTGTTCAGGCGGGCGGGTCCCAGTACTTC
15,-,TRBJ2-1,TRBD2,TRBV5-1,CASKTGTSSYNEQFF,TGCGCCAGCAAGACCGGGACTAGCTCCTACAATGAGCAGTTCTTC
15,-,TRBJ2-3,TRBD1,TRBV5-1,CASSWGQGDTDTQYF,TGCGCCAGCAGCTGGGGACAGGGTGACACAGATACGCAGTATTTT
14,-,TRBJ2-5,TRBD1,TRBV19,CARRPGTGGETQYF,TGTGCCAGAAGACCCGGGACAGGGGGTGAGACCCAGTACTTC
15,-,TRBJ2-3,TRBD1,TRBV7-3,CASSLLQGNTDTQYF,TGTGCCAGCAGCTTATTACAGGGGAACACAGATACGCAGTATTTT
17,-,TRBJ2-7,TRBD2,TRBV5-1,CASSLNPRTSGKYEQYF,TGCGCCAGCAGCCTTAACCCAAGGACTAGCGGGAAATACGAGCAGTACTTC
17,-,TRBJ1-2,-,TRBV5-4,CASSLLPTGYGDRGYTF,TGTGCCAGCAGCTTGCTCCCGACAGGCTACGGCGATAGGGGCTACACCTTC
16,-,TRBJ2-2,-,TRBV7-9,CASSLPQGADSGELFF,TGTGCCAGCAGCTTACCACAGGGAGCCGATAGTGGGGAGCTGTTTTTT
13,-,TRBJ1-2,TRBD1,TRBV30,CAWRQDRTYGYTF,TGTGCCTGGAGACAGGACAGGACCTATGGCTACACCTTC
15,-,TRBJ2-3,-,TRBV10-3,CAIRSGAGNTDTQYF,TGTGCCATCAGGTCTGGGGCGGGAAACACAGATACGCAGTATTTT
14,once,TRBJ1-3,-,TRBV5-3,CARSSRVSGNTIYF,TGTGCCAGAAGCAGCAGGGTATCCGGAAACACCATATATTTT
16,once,TRBJ2-1,-,TRBV21-1,CASRPRDTNSYNEQFF,TGTGCCAGCAGGCCACGGGACACAAATTCCTACAATGAGCAGTTCTTC
16,-,TRBJ2-5,TRBD1,TRBV7-7,CASSSRTGRWQETQYF,TGTGCCAGCAGCTCACGGACAGGGCGGTGGCAAGAGACCCAGTACTTC